This T cell receptor (beta chain) was retrieved from a study of shared clonotypes between healthy human individuals. Sequencing used immunoSEQ multiplex PCR; TCRdb keeps in-frame clones, though not all of them. The table records about 1.5 million clones, about 98% of them present only once. This TCR came from a man younger than 40 in good health. Specimen: naive CD4+ T cells sorted from blood. Subset specified: CD45RA+ positively selected.

The CDR3 bases are TGTGCCAGCAGCCCGCGGGGTGGAGCGGGGTTCAATGAGCAGTTCTTC. The encoded protein is CASSPRGGAGFNEQFF. The rearrangement joins TRBV7-2 to TRBJ2-1; TRBD2 matches at 7 bases. The CDR3 consists of 16 residues. Trimming removed 5 bases from V and 6 bases from J; junction bases left unmatched: 13. Germline CDR1 is SGHTA and CDR2 is FQGNSA.